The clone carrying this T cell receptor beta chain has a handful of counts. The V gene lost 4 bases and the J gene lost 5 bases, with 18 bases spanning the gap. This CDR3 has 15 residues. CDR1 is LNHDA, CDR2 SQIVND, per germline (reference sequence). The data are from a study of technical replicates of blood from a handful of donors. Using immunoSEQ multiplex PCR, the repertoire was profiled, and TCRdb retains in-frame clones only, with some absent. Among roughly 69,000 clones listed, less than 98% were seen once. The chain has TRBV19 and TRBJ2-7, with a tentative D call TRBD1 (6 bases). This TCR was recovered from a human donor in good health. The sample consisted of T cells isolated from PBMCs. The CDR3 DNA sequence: TGTGCCAGTAGTAGGTCAACAGGGCAACAACACGAGCAGTACTTC. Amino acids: CASSRSTGQQHEQYF.